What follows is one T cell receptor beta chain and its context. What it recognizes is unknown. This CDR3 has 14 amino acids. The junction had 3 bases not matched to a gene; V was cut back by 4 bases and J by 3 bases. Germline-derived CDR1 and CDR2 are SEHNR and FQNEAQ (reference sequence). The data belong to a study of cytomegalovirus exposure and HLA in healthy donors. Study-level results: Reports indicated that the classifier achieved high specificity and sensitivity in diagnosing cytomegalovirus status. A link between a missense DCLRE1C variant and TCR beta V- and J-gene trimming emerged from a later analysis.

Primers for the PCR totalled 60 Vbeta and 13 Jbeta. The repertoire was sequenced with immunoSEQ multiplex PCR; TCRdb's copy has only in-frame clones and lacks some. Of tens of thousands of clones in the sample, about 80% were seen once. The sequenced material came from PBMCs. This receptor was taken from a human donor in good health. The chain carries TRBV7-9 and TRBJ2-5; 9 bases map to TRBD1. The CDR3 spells CASSSDRGEETQYF. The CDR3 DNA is TGTGCCAGCAGCTCGGACAGGGGAGAAGAGACCCAGTACTTC.